This TCR beta chain was recovered during a study of cytomegalovirus exposure and HLA in healthy donors. Study-wide background: The roughly 110 validation repertoires used the same platform as the roughly 670 first-cohort repertoires, a later analysis reported. Study results and caveats: Listed as cytomegalovirus-associated were 164 TCR beta chains. Both high specificity and high sensitivity reportedly marked the classifier's diagnosis of cytomegalovirus status. Confirmation was obtained in vitro that a few CMV-associated chains are specific for CMV antigens.

Measured with immunoSEQ multiplex PCR; TCRdb has only the in-frame clones, and not every one. The sample contains tens of thousands of clones, 90% to 97% of which appear only once. CDR1 is ENHRY and CDR2 is SYGVKD in the germline V gene. This CDR3 comprises 12 residues. V trimming: 10 bases; J trimming: 8 bases; junction bases outside the gene matches: 6. Remarks on this clone: What it binds is unknown.

This chain links TRBV10-3 with TRBJ1-4, with 8 bases fitting TRBD1. Input material: PBMCs. This receptor was taken from a man in his late teens or twenties in good health and CMV-seronegative. The CDR3, as DNA: TGTGCCACAGCGGGACAGGAAGAAAAACTGTTTTTT. It codes for CATAGQEEKLFF.